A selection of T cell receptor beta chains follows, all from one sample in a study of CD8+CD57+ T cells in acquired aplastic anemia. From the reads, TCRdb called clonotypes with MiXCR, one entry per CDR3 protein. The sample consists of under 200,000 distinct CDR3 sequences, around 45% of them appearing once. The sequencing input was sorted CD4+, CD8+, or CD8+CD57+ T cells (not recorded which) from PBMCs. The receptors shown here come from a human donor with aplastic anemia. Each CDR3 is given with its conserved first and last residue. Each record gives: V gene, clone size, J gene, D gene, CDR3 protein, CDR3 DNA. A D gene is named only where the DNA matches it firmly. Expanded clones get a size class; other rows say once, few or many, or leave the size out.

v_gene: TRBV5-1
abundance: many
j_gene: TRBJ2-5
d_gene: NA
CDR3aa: CASSIGQSPQETQYF
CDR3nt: TGCGCCAGCAGCATCGGACAGAGCCCCCAAGAGACCCAGTACTTC

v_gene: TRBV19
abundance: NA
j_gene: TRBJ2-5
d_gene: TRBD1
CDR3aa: CASSIEQGHQETQYF
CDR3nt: TGTGCCAGTAGTATAGAACAGGGGCACCAAGAGACCCAGTACTTC

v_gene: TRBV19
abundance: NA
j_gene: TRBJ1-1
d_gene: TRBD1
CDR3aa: CASQFRGLGSTEAFF
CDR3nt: TGTGCCAGCCAATTTAGGGGGCTAGGGAGCACTGAAGCTTTCTTT

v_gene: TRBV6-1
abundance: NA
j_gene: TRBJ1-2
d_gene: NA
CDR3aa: CASTGLGYGYTF
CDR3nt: TGTGCCAGCACAGGGCTGGGGTATGGCTACACCTTC

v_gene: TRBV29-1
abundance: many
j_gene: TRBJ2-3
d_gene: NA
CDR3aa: CSPKPRGGPTDTQYF
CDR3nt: TGCAGCCCTAAACCTCGTGGGGGTCCCACAGATACGCAGTATTTT

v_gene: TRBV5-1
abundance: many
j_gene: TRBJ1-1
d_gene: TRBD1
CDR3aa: CASSAGQGSGTEAFF
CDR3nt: TGCGCCAGCAGCGCGGGACAGGGGAGCGGCACTGAAGCTTTCTTT

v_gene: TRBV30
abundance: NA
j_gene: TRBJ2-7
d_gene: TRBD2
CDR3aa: CAWSRAGGIVEQYF
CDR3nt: TGTGCCTGGAGTCGAGCGGGAGGGATCGTCGAGCAGTACTTC

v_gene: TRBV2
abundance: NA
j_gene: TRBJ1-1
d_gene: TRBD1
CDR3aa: CASSPGQGSTEAFF
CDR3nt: TGTGCCAGCAGCCCGGGACAGGGGAGCACTGAAGCTTTCTTT

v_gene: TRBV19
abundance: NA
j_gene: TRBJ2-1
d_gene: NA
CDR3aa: CASSIAVGHGYEQFF
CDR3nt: TGTGCCAGTAGTATAGCTGTGGGTCACGGCTATGAGCAGTTCTTC

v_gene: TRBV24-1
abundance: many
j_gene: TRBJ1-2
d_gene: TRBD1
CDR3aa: CATSTGIGGYTF
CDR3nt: TGTGCCACCTCGACAGGGATCGGTGGCTACACCTTC

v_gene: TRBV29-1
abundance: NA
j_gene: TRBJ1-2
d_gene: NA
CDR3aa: CSVGTRYGYTF
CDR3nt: TGCAGCGTAGGGACAAGGTATGGCTACACCTTC

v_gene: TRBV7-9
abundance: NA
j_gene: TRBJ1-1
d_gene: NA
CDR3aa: CASSFDSSNTEAFF
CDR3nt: TGTGCCAGCAGCTTTGACAGCTCGAACACTGAAGCTTTCTTT

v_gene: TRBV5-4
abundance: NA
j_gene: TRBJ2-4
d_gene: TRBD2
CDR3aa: CASSLTLAGGPEAKNIQYF
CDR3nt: TGTGCCAGCAGCTTGACCCTAGCGGGAGGGCCGGAGGCCAAAAACATTCAGTACTTC

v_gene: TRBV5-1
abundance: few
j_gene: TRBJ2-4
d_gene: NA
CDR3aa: CASSAGHSEGDIQYF
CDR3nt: TGCGCCAGCAGCGCGGGACACTCCGAGGGGGACATTCAGTACTTC

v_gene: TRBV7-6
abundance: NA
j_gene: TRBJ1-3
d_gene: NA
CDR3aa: CASLSGNTIYF
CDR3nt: TGTGCCAGCCTATCTGGAAACACCATATATTTT

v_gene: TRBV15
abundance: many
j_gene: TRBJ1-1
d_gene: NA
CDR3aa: CATSRQGGTEAFF
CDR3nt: TGTGCCACCAGCAGACAGGGAGGGACTGAAGCTTTCTTT

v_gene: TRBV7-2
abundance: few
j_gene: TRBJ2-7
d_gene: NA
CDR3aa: CASSPASGAGWKQYF
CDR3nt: TGTGCCAGCAGCCCAGCCTCGGGGGCGGGATGGAAGCAGTACTTC